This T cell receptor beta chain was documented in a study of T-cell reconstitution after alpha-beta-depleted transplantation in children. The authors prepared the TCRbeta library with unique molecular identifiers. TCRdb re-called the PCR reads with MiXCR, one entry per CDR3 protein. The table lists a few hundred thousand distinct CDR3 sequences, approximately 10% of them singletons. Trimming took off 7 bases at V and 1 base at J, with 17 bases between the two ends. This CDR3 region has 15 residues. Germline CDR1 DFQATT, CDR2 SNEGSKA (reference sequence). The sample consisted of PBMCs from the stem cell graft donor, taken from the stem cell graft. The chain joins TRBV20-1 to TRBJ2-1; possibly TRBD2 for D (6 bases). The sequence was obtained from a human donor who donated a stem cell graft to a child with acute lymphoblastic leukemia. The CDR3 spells CSGNPGLRSYNEQFF. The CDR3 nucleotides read TGCAGTGGCAATCCGGGACTGCGATCCTACAATGAGCAGTTCTTC.